This TCR beta chain was observed in a study of CD8 T cells in ankylosing spondylitis. Trimming took 5 bases from V and 6 from J; bases not matched to a gene: 12. This CDR3 contains 17 residues. Germline CDR1 and CDR2: SGHTA and FQGNSA. Remarks on this clonotype: Its matching antigen is unknown.

TCRdb independently ran MiXCR on the 5' RACE reads; one entry per CDR3 protein. The profile shows 130,000 or so distinct CDR3 sequences, 17% of them singletons. Whole-study findings and limits: Reportedly, disease-linked clones are significantly enriched in ankylosing spondylitis patients' matched synovial fluid. A TCR beta motif made of under 10 highly homologous variants seemed typical of ankylosing spondylitis blood. Disease-linked clones bore a CD8+ phenotype, appearing relatively rarely in peripheral blood. Earlier authors reported some of these motif variants in reactive arthritis synovial fluid and blood.

The chain has TRBV7-2 and TRBJ2-3; 12 bases fit TRBD2. The clonotype originates from a male donor with ankylosing spondylitis. The sequenced material came from blood, either unsorted or a sorted T cell fraction (not recorded which). CDR3: CASSLPSGRAMRDTQYF. The CDR3, as DNA: TGTGCCAGCAGCCTACCTAGCGGGAGGGCCATGAGGGATACGCAGTATTTT.